This TCR beta chain is drawn from a study of regulatory and conventional T cells in RAG deficiency. Per the germline V gene, CDR1 is ENHRY and CDR2 is SYGVKD. Germline trimming cut 10 bases from V and 5 bases from J; bases unmatched to any gene: 7. The CDR3 consists of 13 residues. The sorted conventional CD4+ T cells were CD25-low and CD127-high, with genomic DNA sequenced. Here immunoSEQ multiplex PCR was the method, and the copy in TCRdb shows in-frame clones only, minus some. The top ten hold 3.4% of the sample, which has about 34,000 clones, 75% to 80% seen once. Overall study results and limits: Shannon entropy fell and Simpson indices rose in RAG-deficient patients. In Omenn syndrome, sorted "Tregs" may be peripherally activated cells.

With respect to this clone: Its antigen is currently unknown.

This sample was shared with a second study, whose subject was regulatory T cells. Per that study: Amplification used 52 TRBV primers and 13 TRBJ primers. Regulatory T cells showed the strongest V-J pair restriction and V/J gene skewing among patient repertoires.

The chain joins TRBV10-3 to TRBJ1-5, with TRBD1 matching over 8 bases. This clonotype was obtained from a human donor in good health. The sample taken for sequencing was CD4+ effector T cells sorted from blood. CDR3 sequence: CATRIQGDQPQHF. The CDR3 DNA reads TGTGCCACCCGCATACAGGGGGATCAGCCCCAGCATTTT.